This TCR beta chain was sequenced in a study of regulatory dendritic cells for organ transplantation. Overall study results and limits: Mature dendritic cells appeared to drive more memory CD8+ clonal expansion than regulatory ones. Among resting subsets, memory CD8+ cells contained the most alloreactive clonotypes.

Libraries were prepared by immunoSEQ multiplex PCR; TCRdb keeps only in-frame clonotypes and omits some of them. The sample contains under 45,000 clones, around 90% of which appear only once. Details on this clone: The antigen remains undetermined.

The clonotype was recovered from a human donor in good health. The sample consisted of naive CD4+ T cells from blood. The subset: CD45RA+ naive T cells.

CDR3 bases: TGTGCCAGCAGAGAGCGGGAGCCTTGGAATGAGCAGTTCTTC. Its protein product is CASREREPWNEQFF. The chain combines TRBV6-5 with TRBJ2-1; the match to TRBD2 covers 8 bases. The trim removed 6 bases at V and 7 bases at J, leaving 8 bases unmatched. The CDR3 runs 14 residues. Germline CDR1 is MNHEY and CDR2 is SVGAGI.